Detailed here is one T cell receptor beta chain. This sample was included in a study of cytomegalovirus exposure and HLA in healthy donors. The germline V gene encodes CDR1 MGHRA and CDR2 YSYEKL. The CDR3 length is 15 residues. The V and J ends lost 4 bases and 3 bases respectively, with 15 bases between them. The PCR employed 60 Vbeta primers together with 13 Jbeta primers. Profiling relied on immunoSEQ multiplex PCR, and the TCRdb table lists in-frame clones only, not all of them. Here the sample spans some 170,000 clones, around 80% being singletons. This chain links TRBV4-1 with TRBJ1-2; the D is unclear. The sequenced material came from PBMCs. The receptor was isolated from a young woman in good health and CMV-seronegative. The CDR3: CASSPDRGPYYGYTF. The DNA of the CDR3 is TGCGCCAGCAGCCCAGACCGGGGTCCCTACTATGGCTACACCTTC.